This TCR beta chain was recovered during a study of control samples from healthy donors and cancer patients. Here immunoSEQ multiplex PCR was the method, and the copy in TCRdb shows in-frame clones only, minus some. This table has about 170,000 clones, approximately 90% appearing once. This CDR3 region has 13 residues. The V segment lost 7 bases and the J segment 6 bases; nucleotides outside the gene matches: 6. Input material: blood. The gene calls are TRBV12-3 or TRBV12-4 and TRBJ1-5; 7 positions agree with TRBD1. This clonotype was sampled from a man aged 25-45 years in good health. DNA of the CDR3: TGTGCCAGCACAGGGGGAGAGGGTCAGCCCCAGCATTTT. It codes for CASTGGEGQPQHF.